Presented here are 6 T cell receptor beta chains from one specimen sequenced in a study of OX40 agonist ivuxolimab in advanced cancers. The table came from immunoSEQ multiplex PCR; TCRdb's copy has only in-frame clones and leaves some out. The sample contains about 69,000 clones, nearly 90% of which appear only once. Specimen: CD4+ or CD8+ T cells sorted from blood, collected in a trial of the OX40 agonist ivuxolimab. The receptors here all came from an adult with an advanced solid tumor such as melanoma, head and neck, liver or kidney cancer.

The chain uses TRBV5-4 and TRBJ2-2; D may be TRBD2 (6 bases). Trimming took off 3 bases at V and 0 bases at J, with 12 bases between the two ends. The CDR3 has 16 amino acids. CDR1 is SGHNT and CDR2 is YYREEE in the germline V gene (reference sequence). CDR3 sequence (DNA): TGTGCCAGCAGCTCCAGACTAGGCACGAACACCGGGGAGCTGTTTTTT. It yields the protein CASSSRLGTNTGELFF.

This chain connects TRBV7-9 to TRBJ2-3, with 8 positions matching TRBD2. The V segment lost 4 bases and the J segment 1 base; nucleotides outside the gene matches: 10. The CDR3 sequence is 17 residues long. Germline CDR1 SEHNR, CDR2 FQNEAQ (reference sequence). The chain's CDR3 is CASSSLLAGTGTDTQYF. In DNA, the CDR3 is TGTGCCAGCAGCTCCCTTCTAGCGGGCACAGGCACAGATACGCAGTATTTT.

This chain uses TRBV28 with TRBJ2-1; 7 bases are a match to TRBD2. This CDR3 spans 14 amino acids. The junction had 16 bases not matched to a gene; V was cut back by 5 bases and J by 15 bases. Germline V gene sequence: CDR1 MDHEN, CDR2 SYDVKM. The chain's CDR3 is CASSLALSGLLWFF. In nucleotides, the CDR3 is TGTGCCAGCAGTCTCGCACTTAGCGGGTTGCTGTGGTTCTTC.

The J gene is TRBJ1-2, the V gene TRBV5-1; D uncertain. The germline V gene encodes CDR1 SGHRS and CDR2 YFSETQ. The length of the CDR3 is 13 residues. V dropped 2 bases and J dropped 4 bases, with 9 bases sitting between them. This CDR3 reads CASSFSGAYGYTF. The CDR3 coding sequence is TGCGCCAGCAGCTTTTCAGGAGCCTATGGCTACACCTTC. The variable domain in full, with the rest retrieved from reference TRBV5-1 and TRBJ1-2, is KAGVTQTPRYLIKTRGQQVTLSCSPISGHRSVSWYQQTPGQGLQFLFEYFSETQRNKGNFPGRFSGRQFSNSRSEMNVSTLELGDSALYLCASSFSGAYGYTFGSGTRLTVV.

The rearrangement uses TRBV5-6 and TRBJ2-5; 8 bases map to TRBD1. This CDR3 has 15 amino acids. In germline, CDR1 is SGHDT, CDR2 YYEEEE. Trimming removed 4 bases from V and 4 bases from J; junction bases left unmatched: 9. The CDR3 sequence: CASSKTGGTLETQYF. CDR3 nucleotides: TGTGCCAGCAGCAAAACAGGGGGGACCCTAGAGACCCAGTACTTC.

This CDR3 is CASSAGRSSTDTQYF. CDR3 nucleotides: TGTGCCAGCAGCGCAGGGAGGTCTAGCACAGATACGCAGTATTTT. This chain links TRBV9 with TRBJ2-3; perhaps TRBD2 as D (6 bases). Germline V gene lookup returns CDR1 SGDLS and CDR2 YYNGEE. Trimming took 3 bases from V and 0 from J, leaving 11 bases between them. The CDR3 consists of 15 residues.